One T cell receptor (beta chain) is described in this entry. Following RNA extraction, reverse transcription yielded cDNA that acted as the sequencing template. Measured with immunoSEQ multiplex PCR; TCRdb has only the in-frame clones, and not every one. The sample lists about 180,000 clones, roughly 60% occurring once. The data are from a study of CD8+ T cells in alopecia areata. The TCR originated in a human donor with alopecia areata. The specimen comprised CD4+ T cells sorted from blood, sampled at week 0.

In DNA form, the CDR3 reads TGTGCCAGCAGGCAGATTGGGGACAGAAAGAATTCACCCCTCCACTTT. Its translation is CASRQIGDRKNSPLHF. The chain recombines TRBV7-2 with TRBJ1-6; 7 positions match TRBD1. V shed 6 bases, J shed 7 bases, and the junction held 12 bases outside the gene matches. The germline gives CDR1 SGHTA, CDR2 FQGNSA. This CDR3 is 16 amino acids long.